This passage covers 3 T cell receptor beta chains from one sample sequenced in a study of CD8 T cells in ankylosing spondylitis. TCRdb fed the 5' RACE reads into MiXCR, producing one record per CDR3 protein. Among roughly 100,000 distinct CDR3 sequences listed, roughly 8.3% were seen once. The sequencing input was blood, either unsorted or a sorted T cell fraction (not recorded which). The receptors were sampled from a male donor with ankylosing spondylitis or in good health (not recorded which).

About this clonotype itself: This may be a read error: a much more frequent sequence differs by one nucleotide. CDR3 in DNA: TGTGCCAGCAGAAGATCCGGGACTAGCCCCGGGGAGCCGTTTTTT. This gives the protein CASRRSGTSPGEPFF. V is TRBV6-2 or TRBV6-3 and J is TRBJ2-2; TRBD2 aligns across 9 bases. The CDR3 covers 15 residues. Germline CDR1 reads MNHEY; CDR2 reads SVGEGT.

This clonotype was recorded at least ten times. The genes are TRBV10-3 and TRBJ1-1; no reliable D call. Trimming cost V 0 bases and J 0 bases, with 8 bases left between them. The CDR3 sequence is 15 residues long. Germline CDR1 is ENHRY and CDR2 is SYGVKD. Written as DNA, the CDR3 is TGTGCCATCAGTGAGTCGGCGGGTGTGAACACTGAAGCTTTCTTT. It yields the protein CAISESAGVNTEAFF.

This clonotype was seen more than once but under ten times. The rearrangement uses TRBV20-1 and TRBJ2-5, with 8 bases identical to TRBD1. The CDR3 length is 11 residues. Germline V CDR1 and CDR2: DFQATT, SNEGSKA (reference sequence). In DNA form, the CDR3 reads TGCAGCCTCAGGGGGCCAGAGACCCAGTACTTC. It yields the protein CSLRGPETQYF.